One and the same sample provided the 18 T cell receptor beta chains below, sequenced in a study of control samples from healthy donors and cancer patients. Clones were read by immunoSEQ multiplex PCR, and TCRdb kept only the in-frame ones, dropping some. The sample includes under 85,000 clones, 90% to 95% of them seen just once. What was sequenced was PBMCs. The source is a woman in her thirties or forties with lung cancer.

The chain carries TRBV7-9 and TRBJ1-2; D is uncertain. The V gene's germline CDR1 is SEHNR and CDR2 FQNEAQ (reference sequence). Trimming pared 2 bases from V and 4 bases from J, leaving 11 bases between. The CDR3 is made up of 14 amino acids. CDR3 amino acids: CASSLIEGSYGYTF. DNA of the CDR3: TGTGCCAGCAGCTTAATTGAAGGGAGCTATGGCTACACCTTC.

This chain connects TRBV21-1 to TRBJ1-5; the listed D gene, TRBD1, was not tested against the DNA. TRBV21-1 is reported as a pseudogene. CDR3 length: 14 residues. DNA for the CDR3: TGTGCCAGGGTCCCGGACAGGGACAATCAGCCCCAGCATTTT. This encodes CARVPDRDNQPQHF.

The chain couples TRBV2 to TRBJ2-3; D not certain. This CDR3 spans 14 amino acids. CDR1 is SNHLY, CDR2 FYNNEI, per germline. The ends were cut back, 6 bases at V and 2 bases at J, with 12 bases in the middle. The CDR3 here is CASREMAPTDTQYF. The CDR3 coding sequence is TGTGCCAGCAGGGAAATGGCCCCCACAGATACGCAGTATTTT.

CDR3 bases: TGTGCCAGCAGTGAATTGCAGGGTGGCGAAAAACTGTTTTTT. Protein sequence: CASSELQGGEKLFF. The chain combines TRBV2 with TRBJ1-4; D is possibly TRBD1 (5 bases). In germline, CDR1 is SNHLY, CDR2 FYNNEI. The length of the CDR3 is 14 residues. V was trimmed by 2 bases and J by 8 bases, leaving 12 bases between them.

This clone has only one observation. The chain recombines TRBV28 with TRBJ1-5; 10 bases match TRBD1. CDR3 length: 15 residues. After removal of 6 bases from V and 4 bases from J, the junction contained 6 bases not matched to a gene. Germline-derived CDR1 and CDR2 are MDHEN and SYDVKM. CDR3 loop: CASRGTGVGNQPQHF. CDR3 coding DNA: TGTGCCAGCAGGGGGACAGGGGTTGGAAATCAGCCCCAGCATTTT.

The chain links TRBV5-4 to TRBJ1-6, with D uncertain. The CDR3 spans 12 residues. Looked up from germline, CDR1 is SGHNT and CDR2 is YYREEE (reference sequence). Trimming left V 4 bases short and J 9 bases short, with 8 bases between. The CDR3 region has the DNA TGTGCCAGCAGCCAACGTGGTTCACCCCTCCACTTT. This codes for CASSQRGSPLHF.

J is TRBJ1-5 and V is TRBV5-1; no firm D call. The CDR3 loop spans 14 amino acids. Germline assignment: CDR1 SGHRS and CDR2 YFSETQ. The ends were cut back, 2 bases at V and 7 bases at J, with 13 bases in the middle. The CDR3 bases are TGCGCCAGCAGCTTAGATAGTCGAACGCAGCCCCAGCATTTT. It encodes CASSLDSRTQPQHF.

The chain joins TRBV7-9 to TRBJ1-1, with no clear D. The ends were cut back, 5 bases at V and 2 bases at J, with 6 bases in the middle. CDR1 SEHNR and CDR2 FQNEAQ come from the germline V gene (reference sequence). The CDR3 has 12 amino acids. The CDR3 protein is CASSIYNTEAFF. The DNA for the CDR3 is TGTGCCAGCAGCATCTATAACACTGAAGCTTTCTTT.

The chain combines TRBV4-1 with TRBJ1-4; D is unresolved. Per germline, CDR1 MGHRA and CDR2 YSYEKL. V was shortened by 3 bases and J by 4 bases, with 18 bases between the two germline ends. The CDR3 runs 17 residues. The CDR3 loop is CASSHVTAMGINEKLFF. CDR3 DNA: TGCGCCAGCAGCCACGTTACTGCTATGGGGATTAATGAAAAACTGTTTTTT.

This clone showed up just once. In nucleotides, the CDR3 is TGTGCCAGCAGCGTACTAAGGAACACCGGGGAGCTGTTTTTT. Translating it yields CASSVLRNTGELFF. This rearrangement joins TRBV9 to TRBJ2-2, with D hard to call. Trimming stripped 1 base from V and 1 base from J, with 5 bases between. Germline CDR1 and CDR2: SGDLS and YYNGEE. The CDR3 spans 14 residues.

This clone was recorded once. V is TRBV11-3 and J is TRBJ2-3; no clear D. The CDR3 length is 15 residues. CDR1 SGHNT and CDR2 YENEEA come from the germline V gene. The V gene lost 0 bases and the J gene lost 2 bases, with 9 bases spanning the gap. The CDR3 spells CASSLDSRPTDTQYF. For the CDR3, the DNA is TGTGCCAGCAGCTTAGATTCCCGGCCCACAGATACGCAGTATTTT.

This clone was counted once. The chain employs TRBV6-5 and TRBJ1-1; 8 bases agree with TRBD1. The length of the CDR3 is 15 residues. V lost 5 bases and J lost 3; bases outside the gene matches: 8. The germline V gene has CDR1 MNHEY and CDR2 SVGAGI. CDR3 region: CASSTTGGADTEAFF. The CDR3 nucleotides read TGTGCCAGCAGTACCACAGGGGGGGCCGACACTGAAGCTTTCTTT.

The chain is built from TRBV18 and TRBJ1-6; D is unclear. The CDR3 contains 13 residues. Germline V CDR1 and CDR2: KGHSH, LQKENI. V dropped 2 bases and J dropped 8 bases, with 7 bases sitting between them. In DNA form, the CDR3 reads TGTGCCAGCTCACCAGCTTTGGATTCACCCCTCCACTTT. The encoded protein is CASSPALDSPLHF.

V is TRBV18 and J is TRBJ2-2; tentatively, D is TRBD2 (5 bases). CDR1 and CDR2 from the germline V gene are KGHSH and LQKENI. This CDR3 is 16 amino acids long. Trimming stripped 6 bases from V and 2 bases from J, with 16 bases between. CDR3 sequence reads: CASSLGVPANTGELFF. CDR3 in DNA: TGTGCCAGCTCCCTCGGGGTCCCCGCCAACACCGGGGAGCTGTTTTTT.

The gene calls are TRBV19 and TRBJ2-7, with D perhaps matching TRBD1 (6 bases). In germline, CDR1 is LNHDA, CDR2 SQIVND (reference sequence). With 2 bases removed from V and 4 bases from J, the gap between germline ends came to 9 bases. CDR3 size: 13 residues. The DNA for the CDR3 is TGTGCCAGTAGTATACCAGGGGATTACGAGCAGTACTTC. Protein: CASSIPGDYEQYF. Full variable domain (missing parts from reference TRBV19 and TRBJ2-7): DGGITQSPKYLFRKEGQNVTLSCEQNLNHDAMYWYRQDPGQGLRLIYYSQIVNDFQKGDIAEGYSVSREKKESFPLTVTSAQKNPTAFYLCASSIPGDYEQYFGPGTRLTVT.

The rearrangement joins TRBV19 to TRBJ2-7; 10 nucleotides align to TRBD1. Germline V gene data show CDR1 as LNHDA and CDR2 as SQIVND (reference sequence). The CDR3 covers 17 residues. J lost 1 base, V lost 5 bases, and 11 bases had no gene match. As DNA, the CDR3 is TGTGCCAGTAGTTCCGGGACAGGGGTTGTTTCGTCCTACGAGCAGTACTTC. Its translation is CASSSGTGVVSSYEQYF.

Regarding this clone: Sequence at one end of the junction differs from germline and may be a read error. V gene TRBV12-5 combines with J gene TRBJ1-2, with D possibly being TRBD1 (6 bases). Germline assignment: CDR1 LGHNT and CDR2 FRNRAP. This CDR3 comprises 12 residues. CDR3 protein: CASANPTGALFF. DNA of the CDR3: TGTGCTAGTGCCAACCCCACGGGGGCTTTATTCTTC.

The V gene is TRBV28, the J gene TRBJ1-3, with 7 bases that match TRBD1. Germline CDR1 and CDR2: MDHEN and SYDVKM. Unmatched junction bases numbered 6, after V lost 4 bases and J lost 0 bases. CDR3 length: 16 residues. CDR3 DNA: TGTGCCAGCAGTTCGGGACAGCCGAGCTCTGGAAACACCATATATTTT. This codes for CASSSGQPSSGNTIYF.